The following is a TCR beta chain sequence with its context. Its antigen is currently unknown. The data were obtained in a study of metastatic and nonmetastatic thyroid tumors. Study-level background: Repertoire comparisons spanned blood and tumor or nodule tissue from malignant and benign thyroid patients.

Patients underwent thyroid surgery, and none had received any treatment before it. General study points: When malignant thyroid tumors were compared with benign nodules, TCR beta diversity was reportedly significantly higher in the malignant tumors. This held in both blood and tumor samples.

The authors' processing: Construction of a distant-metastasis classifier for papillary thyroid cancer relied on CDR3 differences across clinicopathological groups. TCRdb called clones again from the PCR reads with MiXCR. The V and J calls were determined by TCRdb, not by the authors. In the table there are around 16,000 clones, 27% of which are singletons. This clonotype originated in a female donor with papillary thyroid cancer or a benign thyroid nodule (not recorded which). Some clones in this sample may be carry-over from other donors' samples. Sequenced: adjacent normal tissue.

CDR3 protein: CASCRDLITGELFF. CDR3 DNA sequence: TGTGCCAGCTGCCGGGACCTCATCACCGGGGAGCTGTTTTTT. V and J are TRBV11-3 and TRBJ2-2; D assignment may be TRBD1 or TRBD2 (5 bases each). This CDR3 has 14 residues. Germline V CDR1 and CDR2: SGHNT, YENEEA. The V and J ends lost 8 bases and 4 bases respectively, with 14 bases between them.